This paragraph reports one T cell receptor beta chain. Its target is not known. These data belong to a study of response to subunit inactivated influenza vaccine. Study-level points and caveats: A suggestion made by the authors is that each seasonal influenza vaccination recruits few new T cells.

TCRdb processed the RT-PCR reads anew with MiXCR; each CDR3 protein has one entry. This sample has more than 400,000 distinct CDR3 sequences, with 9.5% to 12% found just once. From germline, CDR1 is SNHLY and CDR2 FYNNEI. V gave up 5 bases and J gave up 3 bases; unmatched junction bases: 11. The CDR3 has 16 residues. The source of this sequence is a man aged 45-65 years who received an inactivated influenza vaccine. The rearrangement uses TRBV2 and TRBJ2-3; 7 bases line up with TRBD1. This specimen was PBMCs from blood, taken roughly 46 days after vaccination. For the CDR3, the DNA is TGTGCCAGCAGTTGGCCCGGGACAGAATTAACAGATACGCAGTATTTT. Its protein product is CASSWPGTELTDTQYF.